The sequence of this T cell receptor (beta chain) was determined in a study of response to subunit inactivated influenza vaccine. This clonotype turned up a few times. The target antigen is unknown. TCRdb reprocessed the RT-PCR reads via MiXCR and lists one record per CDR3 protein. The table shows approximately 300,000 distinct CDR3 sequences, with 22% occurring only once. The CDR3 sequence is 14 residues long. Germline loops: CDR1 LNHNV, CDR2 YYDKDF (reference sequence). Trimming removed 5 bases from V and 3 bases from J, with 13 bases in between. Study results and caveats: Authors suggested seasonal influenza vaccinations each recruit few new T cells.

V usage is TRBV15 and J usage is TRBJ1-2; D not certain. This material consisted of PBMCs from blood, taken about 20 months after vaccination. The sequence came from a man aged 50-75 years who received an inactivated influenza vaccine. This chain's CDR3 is CATSDYEGHYGYTF. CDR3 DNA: TGTGCCACCAGCGATTATGAGGGCCACTATGGCTACACCTTC.